The 18 T cell receptor beta chains listed next were all sequenced from one sample in a study of T cells in Graves' hyperthyroidism and ophthalmopathy (dated by TCRdb to between 2019 and 2020). The library was made by multiplex PCR. Sequencing was carried out with an Illumina HiSeq 2000. Amplification of TCR beta CDR3 regions was carried out from RNA transcripts. The first round of RT-PCR for the TCR CDR3 was performed with the HTBI primer set and the Qiagen OneStep RT-PCR kit. TCRdb ran its own pipeline on the public reads, namely fastp trimming at Q25 and MiXCR clone calling, and kept in-frame beta chains. A single entry per CDR3 protein holds the most common genes and DNA from its merged rows. The sample has 690,000 or so distinct CDR3 sequences on record, around a sixth of them singletons. Together, the top ten hold over 15% of the sample. The sequenced material came from blood. Source of these receptors: a woman aged 50 to 65 with Graves' hyperthyroidism that later progressed to Graves' ophthalmopathy.

This clonotype was observed once. This rearrangement joins TRBV6-2 or TRBV6-3 to TRBJ1-6, with D possibly matching TRBD1 (5 bases). Trimming shortened V by 6 bases and J by 7 bases, and 13 bases separated the two germline ends. CDR1 is MNHEY, CDR2 SVGEGT, per germline. The CDR3 is made up of 14 amino acids. The CDR3 DNA reads TGTGCCAGCAGGGTGACAGCGGCCAATTCACCCCTCCACTTT. Its translation is CASRVTAANSPLHF.

This clonotype showed up many times. V usage is TRBV3-1 and J usage is TRBJ1-1; 9 bases map to TRBD1. The CDR3 contains 15 residues. The germline gives CDR1 LGHDT, CDR2 YNNKEL (reference sequence). V dropped 7 bases and J dropped 0; count of bases not matched to a gene: 6. Here the CDR3 DNA reads TGTGCCAGCAACAGACAGGGGGGTATGAACACTGAAGCTTTCTTT. Encoded protein: CASNRQGGMNTEAFF.

The rearrangement joins TRBV27 to TRBJ2-1; 8 bases are a match to TRBD2. The V gene end was trimmed by 8 bases and the J gene end by 4 bases; junction bases not matched to a gene: 13. The CDR3 is 16 amino acids. The germline V gene has CDR1 MNHEY and CDR2 SMNVEV (reference sequence). The CDR3 DNA reads TGTGCCAGCGGCGAGACGTACGGGGGGGCTTACAATGAGCAGTTCTTC. This encodes CASGETYGGAYNEQFF.

The chain employs TRBV20-1 and TRBJ1-3, with a weak D call TRBD1 (5 bases). With 2 bases removed from V and 2 bases from J, the gap between germline ends came to 10 bases. Germline-derived CDR1 and CDR2 are DFQATT and SNEGSKA (reference sequence). This CDR3 region has 14 residues. The CDR3 is CSARYSGPGNTIYF. The CDR3 region has the DNA TGCAGTGCTAGATATTCGGGGCCTGGAAACACCATATATTTT.

There are many counts of this clonotype. The chain is built from TRBV20-1 and TRBJ2-5; 15 bases line up with TRBD2. CDR1 and CDR2 from the germline V gene are DFQATT and SNEGSKA (reference sequence). The CDR3 loop spans 16 amino acids. V was clipped by 5 bases and J by 5 bases; unmatched bases: 9. CDR3: CSARPGTSGGRETQYF. CDR3 coding DNA: TGCAGTGCTCGACCAGGGACTAGCGGGGGGCGGGAGACCCAGTACTTC.

V is TRBV5-1 and J is TRBJ2-5; 10 positions match TRBD1. The CDR3 has 15 residues. Trimming cost V 4 bases and J 5 bases; bases outside gene matches: 8. In germline, CDR1 is SGHRS, CDR2 YFSETQ. The CDR3, as DNA: TGCGCCAGCAGCCCGGAAGACAGGGGGCACGAGACCCAGTACTTC. Encoded protein: CASSPEDRGHETQYF. The full variable domain, its missing parts supplied by reference TRBV5-1 and TRBJ2-5, is KAGVTQTPRYLIKTRGQQVTLSCSPISGHRSVSWYQQTPGQGLQFLFEYFSETQRNKGNFPGRFSGRQFSNSRSEMNVSTLELGDSALYLCASSPEDRGHETQYFGPGTRLLVL.

This clonotype was recorded many times. The V and J genes are TRBV12-3 or TRBV12-4 and TRBJ1-5; D is possibly TRBD1 (5 bases). The CDR3 has 16 residues. Trimming removed 1 base from V and 0 bases from J, with 10 bases in between. The CDR3 coding sequence is TGTGCCAGCAGTTTAGGAGTAGGGGTTAGCAATCAGCCCCAGCATTTT. Its protein product is CASSLGVGVSNQPQHF.

This clonotype came up a few times. V gene TRBV7-2 combines with J gene TRBJ2-1; TRBD2 agrees at 10 bases. The CDR3 extends over 23 amino acids. CDR1 and CDR2 from the germline V gene are SGHTA and FQGNSA. J lost 1 base, V lost 4 bases, and 25 bases had no gene match. CDR3 nucleotides: TGTGCCAGCAGCTCCCCGGTGGGGGGTCAGAGTAGCGGGGGGTGGGGGTCCTACAATGAGCAGTTCTTC. Translated, it gives CASSSPVGGQSSGGWGSYNEQFF.

This chain joins TRBV25-1 and TRBJ2-1, with D possibly matching TRBD2 (7 bases). CDR1 is MGHDK and CDR2 is SYGVNS in the germline V gene. The CDR3 spans 15 residues. V lost 3 bases and J lost 0, with 9 bases in between. CDR3: CASSEGGPSYNEQFF. CDR3 coding DNA: TGTGCCAGCAGTGAGGGGGGGCCCTCCTACAATGAGCAGTTCTTC.

The CDR3 DNA sequence: TGTGCCAGTAATCACGACAGTTATAGCAATCAGCCCCAGCATTTT. Encoded protein: CASNHDSYSNQPQHF. The chain combines TRBV19 with TRBJ1-5; D might be TRBD1 (5 bases). Trimming removed 7 bases from V and 0 bases from J, with 13 bases in between. The CDR3 runs to 15 residues. CDR1 LNHDA and CDR2 SQIVND come from the germline V gene (reference sequence). The whole variable domain, remainder taken from reference TRBV19 and TRBJ1-5, is DGGITQSPKYLFRKEGQNVTLSCEQNLNHDAMYWYRQDPGQGLRLIYYSQIVNDFQKGDIAEGYSVSREKKESFPLTVTSAQKNPTAFYLCASNHDSYSNQPQHFGDGTRLSIL.

V usage is TRBV19 and J usage is TRBJ1-1; D call uncertain. V was shortened by 6 bases and J by 0 bases, with 14 bases between the two germline ends. CDR3 length: 15 residues. Germline assignment: CDR1 LNHDA and CDR2 SQIVND (reference sequence). Here the CDR3 reads CASSLAISLNTEAFF. The CDR3 DNA sequence: TGTGCCAGTAGCCTGGCGATTTCTTTGAACACTGAAGCTTTCTTT. Full variable domain (outside the CDR3, taken from reference TRBV19 and TRBJ1-1): DGGITQSPKYLFRKEGQNVTLSCEQNLNHDAMYWYRQDPGQGLRLIYYSQIVNDFQKGDIAEGYSVSREKKESFPLTVTSAQKNPTAFYLCASSLAISLNTEAFFGQGTRLTVV.

This clonotype was detected ten times or more. The V call is TRBV18, the J call TRBJ1-1; 12 bases are shared with TRBD1. The CDR3 has 16 amino acids. CDR1 is KGHSH and CDR2 is LQKENI in the germline V gene. V was pared by 5 bases and J by 1 base, with 5 bases of the junction left unmatched. In nucleotides, the CDR3 is TGTGCCAGCTCAACGGGGACAGGGGGCAAGAACACTGAAGCTTTCTTT. It encodes CASSTGTGGKNTEAFF.

This clonotype has just a few counts. The chain recombines TRBV4-1 with TRBJ1-5, with D possibly matching TRBD1 (5 bases). The germline V gene encodes CDR1 MGHRA and CDR2 YSYEKL. The CDR3 runs to 15 residues. The germline V and J ends were trimmed by 2 bases and 7 bases, with 15 bases remaining between them. Here the CDR3 reads CASSQYQGAGQPQHF. CDR3 bases: TGCGCCAGCAGCCAATATCAGGGTGCAGGACAGCCCCAGCATTTT.

The chain is built from TRBV4-1 and TRBJ1-2; 7 bases map to TRBD1. The J segment lost 4 bases and the V segment lost 1 base, leaving 6 bases of the junction unmatched. CDR1 is MGHRA, CDR2 YSYEKL, per germline. The CDR3 length is 15 residues. CDR3 sequence reads: CASSQVGDSTYGYTF. CDR3 DNA sequence: TGCGCCAGCAGCCAAGTGGGGGACAGCACCTATGGCTACACCTTC.

This clonotype showed up just a few times. The chain uses TRBV5-4 and TRBJ2-7; maybe TRBD2 (5 bases). CDR1 is SGHNT and CDR2 is YYREEE in the germline V gene (reference sequence). Trimming shortened V by 2 bases and J by 6 bases, and 12 bases separated the two germline ends. This CDR3 is 13 amino acids long. For the CDR3, the DNA is TGTGCCAGCAGCTTCATTCAACGGGGCGAGCAGTACTTC. Protein: CASSFIQRGEQYF.

This rearrangement joins TRBV10-3 to TRBJ2-5; 9 bases are a match to TRBD2. The V gene end was trimmed by 10 bases and the J gene end by 1 base; junction bases not matched to a gene: 7. Looked up from germline, CDR1 is ENHRY and CDR2 is SYGVKD. The length of the CDR3 is 14 residues. The CDR3 here is CATGTSPGQETQYF. For the CDR3, the DNA is TGTGCCACAGGGACTAGCCCCGGCCAAGAGACCCAGTACTTC.

This clonotype showed up just a few times. CDR3: CSARPGTANTGELFF. The DNA of the CDR3 is TGCAGTGCCCGACCAGGGACAGCGAACACCGGGGAGCTGTTTTTT. The chain uses TRBV20-1 and TRBJ2-2; 7 bases map to TRBD1. Germline CDR1 reads DFQATT; CDR2 reads SNEGSKA (reference sequence). The J segment lost 0 bases and the V segment lost 6 bases, leaving 7 bases of the junction unmatched. CDR3 length equals 15 residues.

As regards this clonotype: A read error may be the cause here, since a much bigger clone is one base away. The rearrangement uses TRBV6-1 and TRBJ1-2; no definite D call. The germline V gene encodes CDR1 MNHNS and CDR2 SASEGT. The CDR3 sequence is 13 residues long. The CDR3 reads CASSVGVNYGHTF. In DNA, the CDR3 is TGTGCCAGCAGTGTTGGGGTTAACTATGGCCACACCTTC.